The following is a T cell receptor beta chain sequence with its context. V lost 3 bases and J 9 bases, leaving 12 bases between the germline ends. The CDR3 is 13 residues long. Germline V gene lookup returns CDR1 MNHNS and CDR2 SASEGT. This entry comes from a study of blood T cell repertoires in COVID-19. Original data processing: Quantification of nucleated cells was approximated via reference gene primer amplification. Assay used: immunoSEQ multiplex PCR; TCRdb lists only in-frame clones, some missing. V and J calls plus clone size are reproduced from that table; the DNA served to infer D and trimming. Of over 100,000 clones in the sample, around 86% are singletons; the top ten hold 4.5%.

The TCR comes from a man aged 35-49 years with acute or convalescent COVID-19. The sequencing input was peripheral blood. The chain has TRBV6-1 and TRBJ2-1; D might be TRBD2 (5 bases). In nucleotides, the CDR3 is TGTGCCAGCAGTGAGGGGAGTTGGGGTGAGCAGTTCTTC. As protein: CASSEGSWGEQFF.